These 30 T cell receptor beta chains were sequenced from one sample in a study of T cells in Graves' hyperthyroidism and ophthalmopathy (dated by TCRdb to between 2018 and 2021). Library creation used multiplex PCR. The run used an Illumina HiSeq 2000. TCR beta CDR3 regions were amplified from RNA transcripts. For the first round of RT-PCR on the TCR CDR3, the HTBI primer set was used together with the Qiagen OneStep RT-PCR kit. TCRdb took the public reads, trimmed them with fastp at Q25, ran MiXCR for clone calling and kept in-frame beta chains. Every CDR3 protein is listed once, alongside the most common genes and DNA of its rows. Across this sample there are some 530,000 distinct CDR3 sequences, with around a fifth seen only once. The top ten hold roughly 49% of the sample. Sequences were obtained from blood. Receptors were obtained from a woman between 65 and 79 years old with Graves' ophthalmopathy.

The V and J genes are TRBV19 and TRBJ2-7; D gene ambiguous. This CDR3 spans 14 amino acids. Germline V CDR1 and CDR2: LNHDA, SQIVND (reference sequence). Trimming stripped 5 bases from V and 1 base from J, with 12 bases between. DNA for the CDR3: TGTGCCAGTAGTCCCGAGGACGGATCCTACGAGCAGTACTTC. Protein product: CASSPEDGSYEQYF. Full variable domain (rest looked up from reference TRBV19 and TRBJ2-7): DGGITQSPKYLFRKEGQNVTLSCEQNLNHDAMYWYRQDPGQGLRLIYYSQIVNDFQKGDIAEGYSVSREKKESFPLTVTSAQKNPTAFYLCASSPEDGSYEQYFGPGTRLTVT.

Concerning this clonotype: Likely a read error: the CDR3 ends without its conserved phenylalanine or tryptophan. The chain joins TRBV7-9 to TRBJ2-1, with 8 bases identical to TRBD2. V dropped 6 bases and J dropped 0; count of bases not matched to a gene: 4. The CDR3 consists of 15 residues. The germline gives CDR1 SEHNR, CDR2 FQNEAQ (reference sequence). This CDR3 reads CASSLSGSSYNEQFS. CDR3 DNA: TGTGCCAGCAGTCTGAGCGGGAGCTCCTACAATGAGCAGTTCTCC.

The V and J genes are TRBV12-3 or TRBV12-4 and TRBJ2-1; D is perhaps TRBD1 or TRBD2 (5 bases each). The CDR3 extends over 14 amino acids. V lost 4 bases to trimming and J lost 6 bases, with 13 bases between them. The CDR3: CASSSGAVVNEQFF. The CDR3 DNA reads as TGTGCCAGCAGTTCCGGGGCAGTAGTCAATGAGCAGTTCTTC.

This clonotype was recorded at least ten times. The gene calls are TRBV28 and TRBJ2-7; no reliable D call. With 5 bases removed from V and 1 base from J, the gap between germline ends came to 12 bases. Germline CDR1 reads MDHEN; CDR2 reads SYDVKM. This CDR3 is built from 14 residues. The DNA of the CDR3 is TGTGCCAGCAGTGGAGATAAAAGTTCCTACGAGCAGTACTTC. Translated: CASSGDKSSYEQYF.

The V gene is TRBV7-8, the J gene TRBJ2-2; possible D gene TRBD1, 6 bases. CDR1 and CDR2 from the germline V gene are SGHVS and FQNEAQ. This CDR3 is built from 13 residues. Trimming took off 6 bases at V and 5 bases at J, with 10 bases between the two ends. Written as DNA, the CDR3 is TGTGCCAGCAGATTCCAGGGGACCGGGGAGCTGTTTTTT. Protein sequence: CASRFQGTGELFF.

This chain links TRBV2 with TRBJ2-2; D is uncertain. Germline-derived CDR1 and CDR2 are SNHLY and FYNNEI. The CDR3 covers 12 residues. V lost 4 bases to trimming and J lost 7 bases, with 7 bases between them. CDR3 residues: CASSGVFGELFF. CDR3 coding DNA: TGTGCCAGCAGTGGAGTATTCGGGGAGCTGTTTTTT.

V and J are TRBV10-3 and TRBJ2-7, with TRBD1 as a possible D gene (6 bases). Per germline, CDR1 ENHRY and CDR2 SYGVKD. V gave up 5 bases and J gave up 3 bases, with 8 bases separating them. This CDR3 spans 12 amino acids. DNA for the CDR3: TGTGCCATCAGTATGGGACACTACGAGCAGTACTTC. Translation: CAISMGHYEQYF.

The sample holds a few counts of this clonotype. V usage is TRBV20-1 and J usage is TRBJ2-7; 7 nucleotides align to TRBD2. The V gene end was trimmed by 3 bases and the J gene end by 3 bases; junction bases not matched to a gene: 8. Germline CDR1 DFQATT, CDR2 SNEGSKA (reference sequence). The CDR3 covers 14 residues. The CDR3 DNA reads TGCAGTGCTAGCCTAGGACTAGTTAACTACGAGCAGTACTTC. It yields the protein CSASLGLVNYEQYF.

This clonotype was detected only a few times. Written as DNA, the CDR3 is TGCGCCAGCAGCCCAGGACAGGGAGCCTATACGCAGTATTTT. It translates to CASSPGQGAYTQYF. The V gene is TRBV5-1, the J gene TRBJ2-3, with 8 bases identical to TRBD1. V lost 4 bases and J lost 7; bases outside the gene matches: 8. This CDR3 is 14 amino acids long. The germline CDR1 and CDR2 sequences are SGHRS and YFSETQ.

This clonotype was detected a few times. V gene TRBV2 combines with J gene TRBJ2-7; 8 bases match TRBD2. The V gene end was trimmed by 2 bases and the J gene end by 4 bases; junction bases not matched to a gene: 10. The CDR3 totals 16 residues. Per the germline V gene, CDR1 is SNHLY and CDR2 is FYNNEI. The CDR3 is CASSELPGVAGYEQYF. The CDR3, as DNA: TGTGCCAGCAGTGAACTCCCAGGGGTAGCGGGGTACGAGCAGTACTTC.

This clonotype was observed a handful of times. The DNA for the CDR3 is TGTGCCAGCAGTTCCTTGGGGGGAACTAATGAAAAACTGTTTTTT. Amino acid sequence: CASSSLGGTNEKLFF. The chain joins TRBV7-8 to TRBJ1-4; possibly TRBD1 for D (5 bases). CDR1 is SGHVS and CDR2 is FQNEAQ in the germline V gene. V gave up 6 bases and J gave up 1 base, with 12 bases separating them. CDR3 length: 15 residues.

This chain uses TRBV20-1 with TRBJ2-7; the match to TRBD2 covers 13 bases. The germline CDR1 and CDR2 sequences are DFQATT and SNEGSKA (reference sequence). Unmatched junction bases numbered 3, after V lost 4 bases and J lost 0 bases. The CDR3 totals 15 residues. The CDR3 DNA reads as TGCAGTGCTATCCGGACTAGCGGGAGCTCCTACGAGCAGTACTTC. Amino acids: CSAIRTSGSSYEQYF.

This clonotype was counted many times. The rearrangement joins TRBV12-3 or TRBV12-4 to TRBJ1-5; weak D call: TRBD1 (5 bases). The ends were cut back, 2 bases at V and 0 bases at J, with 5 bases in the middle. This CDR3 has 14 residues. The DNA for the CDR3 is TGTGCCAGCAGTTTAACAGGTAGCAATCAGCCCCAGCATTTT. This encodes CASSLTGSNQPQHF.

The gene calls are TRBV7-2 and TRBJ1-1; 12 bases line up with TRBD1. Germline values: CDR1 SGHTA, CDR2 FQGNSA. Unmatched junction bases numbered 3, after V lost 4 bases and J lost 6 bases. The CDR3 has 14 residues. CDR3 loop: CASSSGQGAPEAFF. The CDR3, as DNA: TGTGCCAGCAGCTCGGGACAGGGGGCCCCTGAAGCTTTCTTT.

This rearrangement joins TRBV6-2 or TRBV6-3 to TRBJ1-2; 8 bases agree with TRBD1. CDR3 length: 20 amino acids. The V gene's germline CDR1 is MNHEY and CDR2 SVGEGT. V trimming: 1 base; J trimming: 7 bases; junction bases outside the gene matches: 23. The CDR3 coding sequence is TGTGCCAGCAGTTACTTTACCCCGGACAGGGCCACGAGTGTGAGTTTTGGCTACACCTTC. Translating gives CASSYFTPDRATSVSFGYTF.

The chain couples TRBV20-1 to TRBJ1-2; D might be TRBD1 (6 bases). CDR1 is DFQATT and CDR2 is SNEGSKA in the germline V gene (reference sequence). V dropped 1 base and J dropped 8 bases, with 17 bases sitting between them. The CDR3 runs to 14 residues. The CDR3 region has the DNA TGCAGTGCTAGAGTGAACGGGGGCTTAGGGGGCTACACCTTC. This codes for CSARVNGGLGGYTF.

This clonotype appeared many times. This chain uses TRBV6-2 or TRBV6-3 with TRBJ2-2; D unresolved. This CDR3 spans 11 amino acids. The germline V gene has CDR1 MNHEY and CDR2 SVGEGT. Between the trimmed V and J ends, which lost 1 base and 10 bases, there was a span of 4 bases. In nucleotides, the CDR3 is TGTGCCAGCAGTTACTTGGTGGAGCTGTTTTTT. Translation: CASSYLVELFF.

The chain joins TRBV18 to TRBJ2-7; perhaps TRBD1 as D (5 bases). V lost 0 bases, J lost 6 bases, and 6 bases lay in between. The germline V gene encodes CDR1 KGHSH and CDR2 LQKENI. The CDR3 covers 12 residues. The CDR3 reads CASSPPDSEQYF. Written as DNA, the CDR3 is TGTGCCAGCTCACCACCTGACAGCGAGCAGTACTTC. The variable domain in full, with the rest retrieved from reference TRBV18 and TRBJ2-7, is NAGVMQNPRHLVRRRGQEARLRCSPMKGHSHVYWYRQLPEEGLKFMVYLQKENIIDESGMPKERFSAEFPKEGPSILRIQQVVRGDSAAYFCASSPPDSEQYFGPGTRLTVT.

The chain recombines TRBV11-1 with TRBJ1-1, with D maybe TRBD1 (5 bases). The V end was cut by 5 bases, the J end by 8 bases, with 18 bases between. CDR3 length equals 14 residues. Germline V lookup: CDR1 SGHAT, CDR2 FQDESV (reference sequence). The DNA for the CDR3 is TGTGCCAGCAGCACCTGGGCAGGGAGGCTAGAAGCTTTCTTT. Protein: CASSTWAGRLEAFF.

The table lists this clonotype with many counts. The CDR3 DNA reads TGTGCCAGCGGGCTATCCGGGGGATACGAGCAGTACTTC. Its protein is CASGLSGGYEQYF. The V and J genes are TRBV13 and TRBJ2-7, with a possible D match to TRBD2 (6 bases). CDR3 length: 13 residues. Germline CDR1 and CDR2: PRHDT and FYEKMQ (reference sequence). Trimming took 8 bases from V and 4 from J, leaving 15 bases between them.

The CDR3 region is CSARQQGGEFNTEAFF. The DNA of the CDR3 is TGCAGTGCTAGACAGCAGGGAGGGGAATTCAACACTGAAGCTTTCTTT. The chain is built from TRBV20-1 and TRBJ1-1; the D gene is possibly TRBD1 (5 bases). The CDR3 is 16 amino acids. Trimming pared 2 bases from V and 2 bases from J, leaving 18 bases between. Germline V gene sequence: CDR1 DFQATT, CDR2 SNEGSKA (reference sequence).

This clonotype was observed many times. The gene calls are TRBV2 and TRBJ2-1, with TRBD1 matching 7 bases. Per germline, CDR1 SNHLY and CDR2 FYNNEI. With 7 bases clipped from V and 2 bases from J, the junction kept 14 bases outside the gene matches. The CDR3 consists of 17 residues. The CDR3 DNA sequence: TGTGCCAGCAAGTTAACACCGACAGGGAACCCCTACAATGAGCAGTTCTTC. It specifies CASKLTPTGNPYNEQFF.

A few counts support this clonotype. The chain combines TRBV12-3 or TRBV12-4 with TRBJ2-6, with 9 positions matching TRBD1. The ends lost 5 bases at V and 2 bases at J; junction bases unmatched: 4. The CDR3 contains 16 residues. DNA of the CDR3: TGTGCCAGCAGTCACACAGGGGGCGCTGGGGCCAACGTCCTGACTTTC. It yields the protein CASSHTGGAGANVLTF.

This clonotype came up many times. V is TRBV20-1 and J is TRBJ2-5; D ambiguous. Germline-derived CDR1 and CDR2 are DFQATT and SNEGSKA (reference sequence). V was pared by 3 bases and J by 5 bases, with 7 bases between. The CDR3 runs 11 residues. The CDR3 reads CSASGWETQYF. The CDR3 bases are TGCAGTGCTAGTGGATGGGAGACCCAGTACTTC.

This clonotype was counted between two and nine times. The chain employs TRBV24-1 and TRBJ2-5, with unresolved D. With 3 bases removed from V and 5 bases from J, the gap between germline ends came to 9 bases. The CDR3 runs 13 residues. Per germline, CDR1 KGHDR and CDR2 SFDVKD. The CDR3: CATSDVKRETQYF. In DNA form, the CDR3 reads TGTGCCACCAGTGATGTAAAAAGGGAGACCCAGTACTTC.

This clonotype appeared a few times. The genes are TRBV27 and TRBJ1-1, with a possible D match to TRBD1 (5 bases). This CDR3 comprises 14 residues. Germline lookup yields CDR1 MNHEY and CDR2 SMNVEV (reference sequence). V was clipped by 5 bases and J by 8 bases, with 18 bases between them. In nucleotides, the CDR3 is TGTGCCAGCAGTCCACTCGCAACGGGGGACGAAGCTTTCTTT. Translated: CASSPLATGDEAFF.

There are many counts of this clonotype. CDR3 loop: CASSVGPGNTEAFF. For the CDR3, the DNA is TGTGCCAGCAGCGTAGGACCAGGGAACACTGAAGCTTTCTTT. This sequence joins TRBV9 and TRBJ1-1; D not certain. Trimming took off 0 bases at V and 1 base at J, with 7 bases between the two ends. Germline assignment: CDR1 SGDLS and CDR2 YYNGEE. The length of the CDR3 is 14 residues.

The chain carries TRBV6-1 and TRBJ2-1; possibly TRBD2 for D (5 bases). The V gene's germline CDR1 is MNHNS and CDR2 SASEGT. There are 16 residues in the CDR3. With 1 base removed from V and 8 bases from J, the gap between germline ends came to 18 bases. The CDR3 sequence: CASSEVERSPWDEQFF. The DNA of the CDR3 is TGTGCCAGCAGTGAAGTGGAGCGGTCCCCGTGGGATGAGCAGTTCTTC.

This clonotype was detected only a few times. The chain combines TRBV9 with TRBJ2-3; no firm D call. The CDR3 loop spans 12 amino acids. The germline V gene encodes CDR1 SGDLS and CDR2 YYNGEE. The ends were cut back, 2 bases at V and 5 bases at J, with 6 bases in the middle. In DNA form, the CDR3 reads TGTGCCAGCAGCGTTAACGAAGATACGCAGTATTTT. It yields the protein CASSVNEDTQYF.

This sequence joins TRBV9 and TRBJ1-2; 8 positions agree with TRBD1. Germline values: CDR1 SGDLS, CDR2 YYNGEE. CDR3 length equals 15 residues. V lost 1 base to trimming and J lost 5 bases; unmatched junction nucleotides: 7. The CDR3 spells CASSVSGQDNYGYTF. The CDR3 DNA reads TGTGCCAGCAGCGTATCGGGACAGGACAATTATGGCTACACCTTC.